Below, one T cell receptor (beta chain) is given with its context. The target of this receptor is not known. It has no much larger one-base neighbor in the sample; base qualities were not kept. These data originate in a study of blood T cell repertoires in COVID-19 (dated by TCRdb to the early 2020s). At the level of the whole study: Collaborator samples came from the United States, Italy and Spain and covered acute and convalescent phases of COVID-19. The material from the prospective study consisted of cDNA or gDNA derived from T cells, B-cell-depleted T cells, or PBMCs. Subjects who had been exposed to COVID-19, were actively infected with it, or had recovered from it provided the deeply sampled blood TCRbeta repertoires that made up the dataset. The repertoires were released in a freely available public database meant as a resource for research on the immune response to SARS-CoV-2. Samples came from the ongoing ImmuneRACE study (first 160 participants) plus 1,254 subjects from 6 global collaborators. Sample metadata almost always included a de-identified subject ID, COVID-19 status, age in years and sex. Where available, HLA class I and class II types were obtained from metadata supplied by the sample provider rather than from assay-based typing. Overall results and qualifications from the work: How much clinical and demographic metadata was included differed by source and by participant, and the metadata was provided uncurated.

In Seattle, one collaborating source enrolled patients while the infection was active and tracked those patients longitudinally over the course of disease. The collaborating institutions used their own protocols to collect whole blood in K2EDTA tubes. For TCRbeta analysis, collaborator samples were shipped as frozen whole blood, as isolated PBMCs, or as DNA extracted from either sample type. The immunoSEQ Assay, a bias-controlled multiplex PCR, was used to amplify TCRbeta CDR3 regions from genomic DNA. On the authors' methods: Within the assay, amplification of reference gene primers was used to estimate how many nucleated cells each sample contained. To quantify the absolute abundance of each unique TCRbeta CDR3 rearrangement, sequence reads were collapsed and filtered. Productive Simpson clonality was computed per sample as the square root of Simpson's diversity index over productive rearrangements. The table was pulled from immuneACCESS by TCRdb, which kept in-frame rearrangements only. Such tables lose some clones; where checked, under half of the loss comes from unresolved V genes, and the rest has no known cause. The DNA gave D and trimming, while V, J and clone size come from that table. A total of around 230,000 clones appear in this sample, 85% of them only once. The ten largest clones capture about 5.1% of the sample.

Sequencing input: peripheral blood. This clonotype originated in a man aged 45-65 years with COVID-19, enrolled during active disease.

The CDR3 protein is CASSQGTSGGRRETQYF. The DNA sequence reads TGTGCCAGCAGCCAAGGGACTAGCGGGGGACGACGAGAGACCCAGTACTTC. The V gene is TRBV3-1 (or the pseudogene TRBV3-2) and the J gene is TRBJ2-5, and TRBD2 matches 13 of the central bases. V ends up 1 base short and J 4 bases short, with an unmatched junction base count of 6. The CDR3, from cysteine to phenylalanine, totals 17 residues. The DNA shown is the 51-base CDR3, in frame from base 1. From a lookup of the germline V gene (reference sequence), CDR1 and CDR2 are LGHDT and YNNKEL.